The rows below give T cell receptor beta chains drawn from one sample of a study of blood T cell repertoires in COVID-19. The method was immunoSEQ multiplex PCR; TCRdb's version includes in-frame clones alone and lacks a portion of them. The sample includes over 300,000 clones, approximately 83% of them seen just once. The sequenced sample was PBMCs or T cells enriched from blood (not recorded which). The origin of the receptors is a man in his thirties or forties who had recovered from COVID-19. Both conserved end residues are part of each CDR3. The D gene is left open where the match is weak. Part of the rows lack a size; the others show once, few, many or a class for expanded clones.

V	D	J	size	DNA	CDR3
TRBV19	TRBD2	TRBJ2-5	once	TGTGCCAGTAGTATATTGGCGGGGGGGCGGGAGACCCAGTACTTC	CASSILAGGRETQYF
TRBV6-2/TRBV6-3	TRBD1	TRBJ1-1	.	TGTGCCAGCAGTGCCCAGACAGGGAGGAACACTGAAGCTTTCTTT	CASSAQTGRNTEAFF
TRBV5-1	.	TRBJ2-5	.	TGCGCCAGCAGCTTGGATGGCCAGGTCAGGGAGACCCAGTACTTC	CASSLDGQVRETQYF
TRBV6-5	TRBD2	TRBJ2-1	.	TGTGCCAGCAGTTATGCGGGGGTTGAGCAGTTCTTC	CASSYAGVEQFF
TRBV5-6	TRBD1	TRBJ1-6	.	TGTGCCAGCAGCTTGGGAAACAGGGGATCCTATAATTCACCCCTCCACTTT	CASSLGNRGSYNSPLHF
TRBV10-2	.	TRBJ2-1	.	TGCGCCAGCAATACTAGGATCCGCTCCTACAATGAGCAGTTCTTC	CASNTRIRSYNEQFF
TRBV10-3	.	TRBJ1-1	once	TGTGCCACCAACGGGGAAGGCACTGAAGCTTTCTTT	CATNGEGTEAFF
TRBV11-3	.	TRBJ2-2	once	TGTGCCAGCAGCCCAGGGGCAGGGGCCGGGGAGCTGTTTTTT	CASSPGAGAGELFF
TRBV27	TRBD2	TRBJ2-1	.	TGTGCCAGCAGTGAGGGGCCCACTCGGACTAGCGGGGGGGTTGAGCAGTTCTTC	CASSEGPTRTSGGVEQFF
TRBV5-5	.	TRBJ2-5	.	TGTGCCAGCAGCCGCGACGGGGGGCGAGAGACCCAGTACTTC	CASSRDGGRETQYF
TRBV2	TRBD1	TRBJ1-1	.	TGTGCCAGCACTCGGGACAGGGGGGGCACTGAAGCTTTCTTT	CASTRDRGGTEAFF
TRBV5-6	TRBD1	TRBJ1-1	.	TGTGCCAGCAGTGGGACAGCTTTGAACACTGAAGCTTTCTTT	CASSGTALNTEAFF
TRBV6-5	TRBD1	TRBJ1-6	.	TGTGCCAGCAGTTACTCGACAGGGACTAATTCACCCCTCCACTTT	CASSYSTGTNSPLHF
TRBV6-6	.	TRBJ2-7	.	TGTGCCAGCACTGATCCGCCGCGGTACGAGCAGTACTTC	CASTDPPRYEQYF
TRBV7-8	.	TRBJ1-4	once	TGTGCCAGCAGCTTGCTAGGTGCAACTAATGAAAAACTGTTTTTT	CASSLLGATNEKLFF
TRBV5-1	TRBD1	TRBJ2-3	.	TGCGCCAGCAGAAGCCCCGGGACAGGAGGCACAGATACGCAGTATTTT	CASRSPGTGGTDTQYF
TRBV7-9	TRBD2	TRBJ2-1	.	TGTGCCAGCAGCCCCCGCGGGGGGCTCTACAATGAGCAGTTCTTC	CASSPRGGLYNEQFF
TRBV15	.	TRBJ1-5	.	TGTGCCACCAGCAGAGACCTACACAGAACCCAGCATTTT	CATSRDLHRTQHF